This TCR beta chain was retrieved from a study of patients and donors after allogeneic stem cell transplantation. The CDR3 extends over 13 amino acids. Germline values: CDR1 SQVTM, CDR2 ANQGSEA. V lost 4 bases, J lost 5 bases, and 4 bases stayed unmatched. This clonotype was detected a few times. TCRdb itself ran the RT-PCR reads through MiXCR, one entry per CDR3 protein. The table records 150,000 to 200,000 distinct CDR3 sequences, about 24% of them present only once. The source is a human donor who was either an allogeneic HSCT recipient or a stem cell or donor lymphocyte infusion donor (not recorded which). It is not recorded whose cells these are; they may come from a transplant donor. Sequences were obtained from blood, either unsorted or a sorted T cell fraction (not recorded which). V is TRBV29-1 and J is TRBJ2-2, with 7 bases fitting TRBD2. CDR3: CSVGGRETGELFF. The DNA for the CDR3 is TGCAGCGTTGGTGGGAGGGAAACCGGGGAGCTGTTTTTT.